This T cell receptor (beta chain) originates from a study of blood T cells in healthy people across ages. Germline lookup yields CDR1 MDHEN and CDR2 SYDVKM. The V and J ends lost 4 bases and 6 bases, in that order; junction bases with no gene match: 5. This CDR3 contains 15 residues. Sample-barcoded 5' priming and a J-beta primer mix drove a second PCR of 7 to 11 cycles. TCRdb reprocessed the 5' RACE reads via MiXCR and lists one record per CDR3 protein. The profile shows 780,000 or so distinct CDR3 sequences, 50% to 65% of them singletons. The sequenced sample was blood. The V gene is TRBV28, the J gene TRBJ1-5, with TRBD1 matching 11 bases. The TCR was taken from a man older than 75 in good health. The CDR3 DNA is TGTGCCAGCAGTTCGCGGACAGGGGGCTTTCAGCCCCAGCATTTT. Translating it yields CASSSRTGGFQPQHF.